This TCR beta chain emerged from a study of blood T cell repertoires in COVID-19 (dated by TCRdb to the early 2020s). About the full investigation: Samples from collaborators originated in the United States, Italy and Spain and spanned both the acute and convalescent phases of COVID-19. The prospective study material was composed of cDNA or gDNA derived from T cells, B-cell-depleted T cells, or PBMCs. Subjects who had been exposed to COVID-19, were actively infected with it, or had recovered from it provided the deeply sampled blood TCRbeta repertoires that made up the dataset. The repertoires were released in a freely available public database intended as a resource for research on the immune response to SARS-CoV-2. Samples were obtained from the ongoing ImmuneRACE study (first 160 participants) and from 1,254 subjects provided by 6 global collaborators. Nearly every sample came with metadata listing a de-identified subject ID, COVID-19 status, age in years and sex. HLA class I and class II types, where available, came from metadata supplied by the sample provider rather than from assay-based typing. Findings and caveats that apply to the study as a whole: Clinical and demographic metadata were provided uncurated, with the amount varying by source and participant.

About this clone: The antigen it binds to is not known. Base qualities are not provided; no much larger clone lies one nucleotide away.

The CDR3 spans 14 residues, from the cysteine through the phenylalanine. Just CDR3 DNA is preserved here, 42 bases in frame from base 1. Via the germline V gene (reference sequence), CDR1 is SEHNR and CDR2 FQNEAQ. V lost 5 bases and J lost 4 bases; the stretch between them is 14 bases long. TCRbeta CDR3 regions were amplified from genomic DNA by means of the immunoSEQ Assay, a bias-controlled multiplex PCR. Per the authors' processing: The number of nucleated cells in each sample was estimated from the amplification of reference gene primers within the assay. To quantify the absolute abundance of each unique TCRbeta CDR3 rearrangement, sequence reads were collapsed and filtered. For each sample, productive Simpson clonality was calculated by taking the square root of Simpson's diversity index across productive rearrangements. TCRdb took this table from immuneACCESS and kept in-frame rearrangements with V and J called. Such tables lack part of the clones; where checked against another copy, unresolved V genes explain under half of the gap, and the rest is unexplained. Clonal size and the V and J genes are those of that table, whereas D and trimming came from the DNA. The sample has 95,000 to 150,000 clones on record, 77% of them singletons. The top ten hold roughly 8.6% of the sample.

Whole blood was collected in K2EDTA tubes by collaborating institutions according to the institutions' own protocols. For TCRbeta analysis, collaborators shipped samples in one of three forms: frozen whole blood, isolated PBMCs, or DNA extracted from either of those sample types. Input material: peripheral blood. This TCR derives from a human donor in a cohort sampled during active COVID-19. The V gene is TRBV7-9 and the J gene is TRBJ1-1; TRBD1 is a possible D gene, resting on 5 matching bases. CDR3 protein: CASSPRRGSTEAFF. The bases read TGTGCCAGCAGCCCCCGTCGGGGGAGCACTGAAGCTTTCTTT.